This T cell receptor beta chain came from a study of CXCR3-negative and CXCR3-positive naive CD8 T cells. In preparing the TRB cDNA libraries, 5' RACE with UMI labels was used. TCRdb reprocessed the 5' RACE reads and reports one entry per CDR3 protein, with no DNA. The ten top clones account for about 1.4%, within a sample of around 45,000 distinct CDR3 sequences. Concerning this clonotype: Its antigen remains unknown.

Study results and limitations: In naive cells, CXCR3-negative and CXCR3-positive subsets had similar TRBV-TRBJ usage; memory cells differed. Diversity in memory CD8+ cells fell much lower than the comparably high levels seen in both naive subsets. TRB CDR3 hydrophobicity was greater in CXCR3-positive naive cells than in CXCR3-negative naive cells.

CDR3 length: 15 amino acids. Identification of naive CD8+ T cells rested on CD45RO-CCR7+CD27+CD95- status. This TCR was recovered from a human donor in good health. Some clones in this sample may be carry-over from other donors' samples. V is TRBV21-1 and J is TRBJ1-2; TCRdb calls TRBD1, which cannot be checked without DNA. TRBV21-1 is reported as a pseudogene. The source material was naive CXCR3- CD8+ T cells from blood. Documented subset: CD45RO-CCR7+CD27+CD95- naive CD8+ T cells lacking CXCR3 (TNR3-). The CDR3 sequence: CASRDYRGVKDGYTF.